These 26 T cell receptor beta chains share one sample of origin, sequenced in a study of Graves' ophthalmopathy and Graves' hyperthyroidism. Amplification from RNA transcripts yielded the TCR beta CDR3 regions. HTBI primers were used in a first-round RT-PCR, which preceded a second-round multiplex PCR. From the multiplex PCR reads, TCRdb called clonotypes with MiXCR, one entry per CDR3 protein. The sample carries under 350,000 distinct CDR3 sequences, roughly a sixth recorded once. The sequenced material came from peripheral blood. The receptor source for this set is an adult man with Graves' ophthalmopathy.

This chain joins TRBV3-1 and TRBJ2-2; D remains ambiguous. Germline values: CDR1 LGHDT, CDR2 YNNKEL (reference sequence). Trimming removed 1 base at V and 3 bases at J, with 9 bases between. The CDR3 is 15 amino acids. Here the CDR3 DNA reads TGTGCCAGCAGCCAAGCGGGTCCGGACACCGGGGAGCTGTTTTTT. This sequence encodes CASSQAGPDTGELFF.

This clonotype was seen at least ten times. The rearrangement joins TRBV30 to TRBJ2-2; D gene uncertain. The ends were cut back, 0 bases at V and 7 bases at J, with 9 bases in the middle. Germline V gene sequence: CDR1 GTSNPN, CDR2 SVGIG (reference sequence). This CDR3 is 13 amino acids long. CDR3 protein: CAWSVQGHGELFF. CDR3 in DNA: TGTGCCTGGAGTGTACAAGGGCACGGGGAGCTGTTTTTT.

In this sample, this clonotype turned up many times. The chain links TRBV5-1 to TRBJ2-2; 9 nucleotides line up with TRBD1. V trimming: 2 bases; J trimming: 5 bases; junction bases outside the gene matches: 7. The germline CDR1 and CDR2 sequences are SGHRS and YFSETQ. The CDR3 sequence is 16 residues long. CDR3 protein: CASSFKQGAGTGELFF. For the CDR3, the DNA is TGCGCCAGCAGCTTTAAACAGGGGGCTGGGACCGGGGAGCTGTTTTTT.

This clonotype was observed many times. The chain carries TRBV24-1 and TRBJ2-7; 8 nucleotides match TRBD1. The CDR3 loop spans 14 amino acids. The V and J ends lost 0 bases and 3 bases, in that order; junction bases with no gene match: 0. Germline CDR1 KGHDR, CDR2 SFDVKD. In DNA form, the CDR3 reads TGTGCCACCAGTGATTTGGACAGGGGCTACGAGCAGTACTTC. Amino acid sequence: CATSDLDRGYEQYF.

J is TRBJ2-2 and V is TRBV7-3; the match to TRBD2 covers 8 bases. CDR1 is SGHTA, CDR2 FQGTGA, per germline. This CDR3 is built from 18 residues. V trimming: 1 base; J trimming: 1 base; junction bases outside the gene matches: 8. The CDR3 coding sequence is TGTGCCAGCAGCTTAAATGCCCCGGGAGGGGGGAACACCGGGGAGCTGTTTTTT. It translates to CASSLNAPGGGNTGELFF.

This clonotype was detected many times. The chain uses TRBV5-1 and TRBJ1-1; D remains ambiguous. The V gene's germline CDR1 is SGHRS and CDR2 YFSETQ. V shed 0 bases and J shed 1 base, with 13 bases lying between them. This CDR3 spans 16 amino acids. The CDR3 loop is CASSLGYKTSNTEAFF. The CDR3 bases are TGCGCCAGCAGCTTGGGCTACAAGACTTCGAACACTGAAGCTTTCTTT. Full variable domain (rest looked up from reference TRBV5-1 and TRBJ1-1): KAGVTQTPRYLIKTRGQQVTLSCSPISGHRSVSWYQQTPGQGLQFLFEYFSETQRNKGNFPGRFSGRQFSNSRSEMNVSTLELGDSALYLCASSLGYKTSNTEAFFGQGTRLTVV.

This clonotype was seen at least ten times. The rearrangement uses TRBV7-3 and TRBJ1-1; D possibly corresponds to TRBD1 (5 bases). The CDR3 is 15 amino acids. Germline V gives CDR1 SGHTA, CDR2 FQGTGA. The V and J ends lost 5 bases and 3 bases respectively, with 16 bases between them. The CDR3 region has the DNA TGTGCCAGCAGCCGAACAGGCGTCCCCTACACTGAAGCTTTCTTT. Translated: CASSRTGVPYTEAFF.

This clonotype has ten or more counts. The V gene is TRBV19, the J gene TRBJ1-5; D is undetermined. V shed 5 bases and J shed 4 bases, with 12 bases lying between them. Per germline, CDR1 LNHDA and CDR2 SQIVND (reference sequence). The CDR3 has 14 residues. The CDR3 DNA reads as TGTGCCAGTAGTTGGAGAGAGACAAATCAGCCCCAGCATTTT. Translation gives CASSWRETNQPQHF.

At least ten counts were recorded for this clonotype. The chain carries TRBV12-3 or TRBV12-4 and TRBJ1-5; 7 positions agree with TRBD1. This CDR3 spans 13 amino acids. Trimming cost V 6 bases and J 7 bases; bases outside gene matches: 6. CDR3 coding DNA: TGTGCCAGCAGCGCAGGGGGGGACCAGCCCCAGCATTTT. It specifies CASSAGGDQPQHF.

This clonotype has at least ten counts. The V gene is TRBV30, the J gene TRBJ1-1; a weak D match, TRBD1 (5 bases). The CDR3 consists of 13 residues. V shed 5 bases and J shed 2 bases, with 12 bases lying between them. CDR1 and CDR2 (germline): GTSNPN, SVGIG (reference sequence). The CDR3 coding sequence is TGTGCCTGGGGGGGACGGGGAAACACTGAAGCTTTCTTT. It encodes CAWGGRGNTEAFF.

In this sample, this clonotype turned up many times. The V and J genes are TRBV4-1 and TRBJ1-3; the D gene is possibly TRBD1 (6 bases). The CDR3 spans 16 residues. Per the germline V gene, CDR1 is MGHRA and CDR2 is YSYEKL. Deletions cut 1 base from V and 4 bases from J, with 14 bases between. The CDR3 is CASSQVRRDRGNTIYF. In nucleotides, the CDR3 is TGCGCCAGCAGCCAAGTTCGCCGCGACAGGGGAAACACCATATATTTT.

Concerning this clonotype: This may come from a read error, since a much larger clone is one base off. This chain links TRBV6-2 or TRBV6-3 with TRBJ1-5; 8 bases are a match to TRBD1. The CDR3 loop spans 14 amino acids. Unmatched junction bases numbered 6, after V lost 4 bases and J lost 7 bases. CDR1 and CDR2 (germline): MNHEY, SVGEGT. In DNA, the CDR3 is TGTGCCAGCAGTTGGGACAGGCGGAACCAGCCCCAGCATTTT. Translated: CASSWDRRNQPQHF.

The chain joins TRBV20-1 to TRBJ1-1; tentative D call: TRBD1 (6 bases). CDR1 is DFQATT, CDR2 SNEGSKA, per germline (reference sequence). The CDR3 consists of 15 residues. CDR3 nucleotide sequence: TGCAGCGCCATTACCTCGGGACATACGAACGATGAAGCTTTCTTT. Translation: CSAITSGHTNDEAFF.

This clonotype was picked up many times. The V and J genes are TRBV20-1 and TRBJ1-1; a possible D gene is TRBD1 (5 bases). In germline, CDR1 is DFQATT, CDR2 SNEGSKA (reference sequence). Trimming left V 3 bases short and J 0 bases short, with 14 bases between. The CDR3 has 15 amino acids. DNA of the CDR3: TGCAGTGCTAGTTTACAGGCAACCATGAACACTGAAGCTTTCTTT. It encodes CSASLQATMNTEAFF.

This clonotype was seen at least ten times. The chain combines TRBV27 with TRBJ1-1; 9 nucleotides align to TRBD1. Germline lookup yields CDR1 MNHEY and CDR2 SMNVEV (reference sequence). The CDR3 consists of 11 residues. With V trimmed by 6 bases and J by 8 bases, 1 base remained unmatched. DNA for the CDR3: TGTGCCAGCAGGGGACAGGGAGAAGCTTTCTTT. It yields the protein CASRGQGEAFF.

The sample holds many counts of this clonotype. V usage is TRBV6-5 and J usage is TRBJ1-1; maybe TRBD1 (5 bases). Germline-derived CDR1 and CDR2 are MNHEY and SVGAGI. The CDR3 covers 15 residues. V was cut by 6 bases and J by 0 bases, with 14 bases left in between. This CDR3 is CASRPVAGLNTEAFF. In nucleotides, the CDR3 is TGTGCCAGCAGACCCGTGGCGGGACTGAACACTGAAGCTTTCTTT.

This clonotype has ten or more counts. This chain connects TRBV10-3 to TRBJ2-5, with TRBD2 identical over 9 bases. J lost 5 bases, V lost 3 bases, and 7 bases had no gene match. CDR3 length equals 15 residues. CDR1 and CDR2 (germline): ENHRY, SYGVKD. In DNA, the CDR3 is TGTGCCATCAGTGAAGTAGCGGGAGTAGGTGAGACCCAGTACTTC. This sequence encodes CAISEVAGVGETQYF.

This clonotype was counted ten times or more. This rearrangement joins TRBV12-3 or TRBV12-4 to TRBJ2-5; 7 bases map to TRBD2. Trimming took 2 bases from V and 6 from J; bases not matched to a gene: 3. This CDR3 has 13 residues. The CDR3 loop reads CASSLKREQTQYF. The CDR3 DNA reads as TGTGCCAGCAGTTTAAAGCGGGAACAGACCCAGTACTTC.

To note about this clonotype: It may be a read error: a sequence one base away is much more abundant. V and J are TRBV7-3 and TRBJ1-5, with TRBD1 as a possible D gene (5 bases). This CDR3 region has 16 residues. V was pared by 10 bases and J by 2 bases, with 21 bases between. Germline lookup yields CDR1 SGHTA and CDR2 FQGTGA. Written as DNA, the CDR3 is TGTGCCATCAGTTCCACGGGTCAGGGAGGCAATCAGCCCCAGCATTTT. Protein: CAISSTGQGGNQPQHF.

There are many counts of this clonotype. The chain joins TRBV30 to TRBJ2-4, with 7 bases lining up with TRBD1. The CDR3 is made up of 15 amino acids. With 5 bases clipped from V and 8 bases from J, the junction kept 15 bases outside the gene matches. Germline CDR1 and CDR2: GTSNPN and SVGIG (reference sequence). As DNA, the CDR3 is TGTGCCTGGGACCCCGGGACAGTCAGAACGGACATTCAGTACTTC. Translated, it gives CAWDPGTVRTDIQYF.

This clonotype occurred many times. This sequence joins TRBV6-2 or TRBV6-3 and TRBJ1-2; tentatively, D is TRBD1 (5 bases). The CDR3 has 15 amino acids. The germline V gene has CDR1 MNHEY and CDR2 SVGEGT. The V end lost 3 bases, the J end lost 10 bases, and 21 bases lay between the germline ends. The CDR3 region has the DNA TGTGCCAGCAGTTATTTACAGGTGCACATGGATGACTACACCTTC. This encodes CASSYLQVHMDDYTF.

This clonotype was detected ten times or more. The genes are TRBV20-1 and TRBJ2-7; 9 nucleotides line up with TRBD1. CDR1 and CDR2 (germline): DFQATT, SNEGSKA (reference sequence). This CDR3 region has 16 residues. The V segment lost 3 bases and the J segment 3 bases; nucleotides outside the gene matches: 12. CDR3 nucleotides: TGCAGTGCTAGGGCACAAGGACAGGGGAGGGACTACGAGCAGTACTTC. It specifies CSARAQGQGRDYEQYF.

The chain joins TRBV11-1 to TRBJ1-4, with 7 bases lining up with TRBD1. Unmatched junction bases numbered 6, after V lost 6 bases and J lost 5 bases. Germline CDR1 reads SGHAT; CDR2 reads FQDESV (reference sequence). This CDR3 region has 14 residues. The CDR3 loop reads CASSVTGINEKLFF. CDR3 nucleotides: TGTGCCAGCAGTGTGACAGGGATAAATGAAAAACTGTTTTTT.

The table lists this clonotype with many counts. The V call is TRBV6-2 or TRBV6-3, the J call TRBJ1-5; D may be TRBD1 (5 bases). The CDR3 is 15 residues long. Deletions cut 2 bases from V and 7 bases from J, with 15 bases between. Germline assignment: CDR1 MNHEY and CDR2 SVGEGT. The DNA of the CDR3 is TGTGCCAGCAGTTACGATTCAAGGGACCTACAGCCCCAGCATTTT. This sequence encodes CASSYDSRDLQPQHF.

The V and J genes are TRBV28 and TRBJ2-7; possibly TRBD2 for D (6 bases). Trimming stripped 4 bases from V and 3 bases from J, with 13 bases between. Germline CDR1 is MDHEN and CDR2 is SYDVKM. CDR3 length: 14 amino acids. In nucleotides, the CDR3 is TGTGCCAGCAGTTCGGGGGAGGTACTCTACGAGCAGTACTTC. Encoded protein: CASSSGEVLYEQYF.

This clonotype was picked up many times. This chain connects TRBV6-5 to TRBJ2-7; 9 bases are a match to TRBD1. This CDR3 has 15 amino acids. V dropped 8 bases and J dropped 4; count of bases not matched to a gene: 12. Germline V gives CDR1 MNHEY, CDR2 SVGAGI. CDR3 nucleotide sequence: TGTGCCAGCCACACTAGGGGACAGGGATCGTACGAGCAGTACTTC. The encoded protein is CASHTRGQGSYEQYF.